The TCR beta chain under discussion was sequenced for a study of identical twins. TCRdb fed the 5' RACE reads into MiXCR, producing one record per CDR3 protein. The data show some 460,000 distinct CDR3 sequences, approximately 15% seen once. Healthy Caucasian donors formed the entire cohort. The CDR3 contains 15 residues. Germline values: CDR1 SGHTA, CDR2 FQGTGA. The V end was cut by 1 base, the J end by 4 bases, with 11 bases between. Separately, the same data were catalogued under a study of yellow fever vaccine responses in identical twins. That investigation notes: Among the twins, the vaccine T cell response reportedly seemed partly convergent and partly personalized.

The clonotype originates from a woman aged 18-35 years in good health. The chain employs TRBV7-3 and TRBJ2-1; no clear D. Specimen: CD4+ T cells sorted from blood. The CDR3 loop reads CASSLNLWSYNEQFF. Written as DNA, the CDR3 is TGTGCCAGCAGCTTAAATCTATGGAGTTACAATGAGCAGTTCTTC.